The next 12 T cell receptor beta chains were all read from a single sample in a study of monozygotic twins with inflammatory bowel disease (dated by TCRdb to the late 2010s). Library preparation used 5' RACE. TCRdb records Illumina HiSeq 2500 as the sequencer. The reads, reprocessed by TCRdb, yield one row per CDR3 protein sequence and no DNA. Per the sample table, the count is nearly 450,000 distinct CDR3 sequences. 2.4% of the sample is held by the ten biggest clonotypes. Sequencing was done on a sample of blood. These receptors originate from a human donor with ulcerative colitis or Crohn's disease, or a healthy co-twin of an affected twin (not recorded which).

The chain employs TRBV20-1 and TRBJ2-5; TCRdb lists TRBD2, though no DNA is available to test this call. The CDR3 sequence is 15 residues long. CDR1 and CDR2 (germline): DFQATT, SNEGSKA (reference sequence). The CDR3 here is CSARNSREYQETQYF.

V is TRBV5-1 and J is TRBJ2-7; lacking DNA, the TRBD2 call made by TCRdb goes unchecked. CDR1 SGHRS and CDR2 YFSETQ come from the germline V gene. This CDR3 contains 14 residues. The CDR3 protein is CASSWRGRDDEQYF. The whole variable domain, filled in from reference TRBV5-1 and TRBJ2-7, reads KAGVTQTPRYLIKTRGQQVTLSCSPISGHRSVSWYQQTPGQGLQFLFEYFSETQRNKGNFPGRFSGRQFSNSRSEMNVSTLELGDSALYLCASSWRGRDDEQYFGPGTRLTVT.

The J gene is TRBJ2-3, the V gene TRBV20-1; TCRdb reports TRBD1, a call that lacks DNA to check it against. Germline CDR1 and CDR2: DFQATT and SNEGSKA (reference sequence). The CDR3 has 14 residues. CDR3 in amino acids: CSAPGPVRRDTQYF.

The V call is TRBV5-6, the J call TRBJ2-3. Germline V gene sequence: CDR1 SGHDT, CDR2 YYEEEE. The CDR3 contains 15 residues. The CDR3 spells CASSLTGLGTDTQYF. Filled out from reference TRBV5-6 and TRBJ2-3, the complete variable domain reads DAGVTQSPTHLIKTRGQQVTLRCSPKSGHDTVSWYQQALGQGPQFIFQYYEEEERQRGNFPDRFSGHQFPNYSSELNVNALLLGDSALYLCASSLTGLGTDTQYFGPGTRLTVL.

V and J are TRBV11-1 and TRBJ2-1; the D gene TCRdb calls, TRBD2, cannot be checked with no DNA. Germline V lookup: CDR1 SGHAT, CDR2 FQDESV (reference sequence). The CDR3 extends over 15 amino acids. CDR3 region: CASSATLAGDNEQFF.

CDR3 sequence reads: CASGQGGGEKLFF. The rearrangement joins TRBV7-9 to TRBJ1-4; TCRdb reports TRBD1, a call that lacks DNA to check it against. The length of the CDR3 is 13 residues. Looked up from germline, CDR1 is SEHNR and CDR2 is FQNEAQ (reference sequence).

V gene TRBV3-1 combines with J gene TRBJ2-1; TCRdb's D call of TRBD2 is untestable without DNA. This CDR3 contains 18 residues. CDR1 is LGHDT, CDR2 YNNKEL, per germline (reference sequence). CDR3 sequence reads: CASSQGAARTSGGNEQFF.

The chain couples TRBV7-9 to TRBJ1-1; no DNA is available, so the TRBD1 call from TCRdb remains unchecked. The CDR3 is 13 residues long. CDR1 SEHNR and CDR2 FQNEAQ come from the germline V gene (reference sequence). CDR3 region: CASRRISGAEAFF.

Here the CDR3 reads CATSTRLAVSREQFF. V and J are TRBV24-1 and TRBJ2-1; with no DNA, the TCRdb D assignment of TRBD2 cannot be verified. Germline CDR1 reads KGHDR; CDR2 reads SFDVKD. The CDR3 is 15 residues long.

The chain has TRBV20-1 and TRBJ1-2; TCRdb's D call of TRBD1 is untestable without DNA. Germline CDR1 is DFQATT and CDR2 is SNEGSKA (reference sequence). The CDR3 is 14 residues long. This CDR3 is CSAKNRQGNYGYTF.

V usage is TRBV7-2 and J usage is TRBJ2-7; TCRdb lists TRBD1, though no DNA is available to test this call. The CDR3 length is 13 residues. The germline gives CDR1 SGHTA, CDR2 FQGNSA. The CDR3 here is CATGRRADYEQYF.

This chain links TRBV28 with TRBJ1-3; TCRdb gives TRBD1 as the D gene, but with no DNA this cannot be confirmed. Germline V lookup: CDR1 MDHEN, CDR2 SYDVKM. This CDR3 comprises 15 residues. CDR3 amino acids: CASSLSPRHLGTIYF. The variable domain in full, completed from reference TRBV28 and TRBJ1-3, reads DVKVTQSSRYLVKRTGEKVFLECVQDMDHENMFWYRQDPGLGLRLIYFSYDVKMKEKGDIPEGYSVSREKKERFSLILESASTNQTSMYLCASSLSPRHLGTIYFGEGSWLTVV.